A single sample gave rise to the 31 T cell receptor beta chains below, sequenced in a study of CD8 T cells in ankylosing spondylitis. Overall study findings and caveats: A TCR beta motif of eight highly homologous variants appeared characteristic of ankylosing spondylitis blood.

TCRdb called the 5' RACE reads again in MiXCR, with one record for every CDR3 protein. This table has around 770,000 distinct CDR3 sequences, 19% appearing once. Their cognate antigens are unknown. Sample: blood, either unsorted or a sorted T cell fraction (not recorded which). The receptors come from a male donor with ankylosing spondylitis.

J is TRBJ2-1 and V is TRBV18; 8 nucleotides align to TRBD1. The length of the CDR3 is 15 residues. The V gene's germline CDR1 is KGHSH and CDR2 LQKENI. Losses at the gene ends were 2 bases for V and 9 bases for J; bases not matched to a gene: 9. The CDR3 reads CASSPGQGLTGEQFF. DNA for the CDR3: TGTGCCAGCTCACCAGGACAGGGCCTTACAGGTGAGCAGTTCTTC.

The chain combines TRBV20-1 with TRBJ1-6, with a possible D match to TRBD1 (6 bases). The CDR3 is made up of 16 amino acids. Trimming took 6 bases from V and 8 from J, leaving 23 bases between them. Germline CDR1 DFQATT, CDR2 SNEGSKA (reference sequence). CDR3 protein: CSARRGFGTLDSPLHF. DNA for the CDR3: TGCAGTGCCAGGAGGGGGTTCGGGACATTGGATTCACCCCTCCACTTT.

This clonotype occurred a few times. The V gene is TRBV5-1, the J gene TRBJ2-7; 13 bases line up with TRBD2. The CDR3 runs 16 residues. CDR1 and CDR2 (germline): SGHRS, YFSETQ. After removal of 7 bases from V and 2 bases from J, the junction contained 9 bases not matched to a gene. CDR3: CASATTGLAGTYEQYF. In nucleotides, the CDR3 is TGCGCCAGCGCGACAACGGGACTAGCGGGGACCTACGAGCAGTACTTC.

The chain combines TRBV4-1 with TRBJ2-3; 10 nucleotides line up with TRBD2. Germline CDR1 is MGHRA and CDR2 is YSYEKL. This CDR3 has 18 amino acids. The J segment lost 6 bases and the V segment lost 4 bases, leaving 16 bases of the junction unmatched. DNA of the CDR3: TGCGCCAGCAGCCCGGTCGTCAGCGGGGGGGCCTTTTTGGATACGCAGTATTTT. It specifies CASSPVVSGGAFLDTQYF.

This chain links TRBV4-1 with TRBJ1-4; D is uncertain. V was pared by 5 bases and J by 5 bases, with 15 bases between. There are 15 residues in the CDR3. CDR1 is MGHRA, CDR2 YSYEKL, per germline. The chain's CDR3 is CASSVDGAKNEKLFF. The CDR3 coding sequence is TGCGCCAGCAGCGTCGACGGAGCCAAGAATGAAAAACTGTTTTTT.

The sample holds a few counts of this clonotype. The rearrangement uses TRBV24-1 and TRBJ2-2; D perhaps matches TRBD1 (6 bases). The CDR3 sequence is 15 residues long. Per the germline V gene, CDR1 is KGHDR and CDR2 is SFDVKD. Trimming took 2 bases from V and 4 from J, leaving 10 bases between them. The CDR3 region has the DNA TGTGCCACCAGTGATTCCAGGGGTACCACCGGGGAGCTGTTTTTT. As protein: CATSDSRGTTGELFF.

The chain recombines TRBV18 with TRBJ2-5; possible D gene TRBD2, 6 bases. This CDR3 is built from 14 residues. Germline V gives CDR1 KGHSH, CDR2 LQKENI. Trimming took 3 bases from V and 1 from J, leaving 9 bases between them. CDR3 DNA: TGTGCCAGCTCACCGACGGGAGCCCAAGAGACCCAGTACTTC. Protein sequence: CASSPTGAQETQYF.

The CDR3 DNA reads TGTGCCAGCAGTGAAGCGCAGGGGGCGCAGGAAGAGCAGTACTTC. Translated, it gives CASSEAQGAQEEQYF. The chain recombines TRBV25-1 with TRBJ2-7; 8 nucleotides agree with TRBD1. The CDR3 has 15 amino acids. Germline lookup yields CDR1 MGHDK and CDR2 SYGVNS. Germline trimming cut 2 bases from V and 7 bases from J; bases unmatched to any gene: 10.

The J gene is TRBJ1-4, the V gene TRBV6-1; D is ambiguous. CDR3 length equals 14 residues. Between the trimmed V and J ends, which lost 6 bases and 3 bases, there was a span of 11 bases. The germline CDR1 and CDR2 sequences are MNHNS and SASEGT. The DNA for the CDR3 is TGTGCCAGCAGACAGTGTCGGGCTAATGAAAAACTGTTTTTT. Translated, it gives CASRQCRANEKLFF.

V is TRBV12-3 or TRBV12-4 and J is TRBJ2-4; either TRBD1 or TRBD2 may fit D (5 bases each). The CDR3 loop spans 15 amino acids. Trimming removed 3 bases from V and 3 bases from J, with 12 bases in between. CDR3 nucleotides: TGTGCCAGCAGTTTTAGAGGGGCTGACAAAAACATTCAGTACTTC. Translated, it gives CASSFRGADKNIQYF.

This clonotype came up many times. V usage is TRBV12-3 or TRBV12-4 and J usage is TRBJ1-2; D is undetermined. The CDR3 consists of 14 residues. V gave up 1 base and J gave up 7 bases, with 13 bases separating them. CDR3 amino acids: CASSLVERPSGYTF. Written as DNA, the CDR3 is TGTGCCAGCAGTTTAGTTGAAAGACCGTCTGGCTACACCTTC.

The chain links TRBV4-3 to TRBJ2-7, with D perhaps matching TRBD2 (5 bases). V lost 1 base and J lost 3, with 13 bases in between. The CDR3 covers 15 residues. Germline assignment: CDR1 LGHNA and CDR2 YSLEER. As DNA, the CDR3 is TGCGCCAGCAGCCAAGCCGACACGAGGGACTACGAGCAGTACTTC. Amino acids: CASSQADTRDYEQYF.

This clonotype has just a few counts. This rearrangement joins TRBV29-1 to TRBJ2-5; TRBD1 or TRBD2 may be the D gene (5 bases each). Germline CDR1 and CDR2: SQVTM and ANQGSEA. The CDR3 spans 14 residues. V was clipped by 5 bases and J by 2 bases, with 15 bases between them. The CDR3 is CSVREFGGQETQYF. For the CDR3, the DNA is TGCAGCGTTAGGGAGTTTGGGGGACAAGAGACCCAGTACTTC.

The chain carries TRBV12-3 or TRBV12-4 and TRBJ2-5, with D unclear. V lost 7 bases to trimming and J lost 4 bases, with 10 bases between them. The CDR3 is 12 residues long. The CDR3 loop reads CASTVPGETQYF. CDR3 bases: TGTGCCAGCACCGTTCCTGGAGAGACCCAGTACTTC.

This clonotype was observed a few times. The rearrangement uses TRBV29-1 and TRBJ1-2; 7 bases are shared with TRBD1. This CDR3 is 14 amino acids long. Germline CDR1 is SQVTM and CDR2 is ANQGSEA. V dropped 6 bases and J dropped 3; count of bases not matched to a gene: 10. CDR3 sequence reads: CSVGETGRYYGYTF. The CDR3 DNA follows: TGCAGCGTAGGCGAGACAGGGAGGTACTATGGCTACACCTTC.

The chain links TRBV10-3 to TRBJ2-7; D call uncertain. CDR1 and CDR2 (germline): ENHRY, SYGVKD. The ends were cut back, 0 bases at V and 5 bases at J, with 14 bases in the middle. This CDR3 is built from 15 residues. Here the CDR3 DNA reads TGTGCCATCAGTGAGTCAGGCAGTGGGGATAACGAGCAGTACTTC. This gives the protein CAISESGSGDNEQYF.

This clonotype appeared many times. The rearrangement joins TRBV29-1 to TRBJ2-7, with 9 positions matching TRBD2. V dropped 4 bases and J dropped 6; count of bases not matched to a gene: 4. Germline V lookup: CDR1 SQVTM, CDR2 ANQGSEA. The CDR3 covers 12 residues. CDR3 in amino acids: CSVVSGRGEQYF. CDR3 DNA sequence: TGCAGCGTTGTTAGCGGGAGAGGCGAGCAGTACTTC.

The gene calls are TRBV4-2 and TRBJ2-3, with TRBD2 matching over 9 bases. V trimming: 4 bases; J trimming: 2 bases; junction bases outside the gene matches: 13. This CDR3 region has 18 residues. Per germline, CDR1 LGHNA and CDR2 YNFKEQ. The DNA for the CDR3 is TGTGCCAGCAGCCGGACACTGCGACTAGCGGACAACACAGATACGCAGTATTTT. This encodes CASSRTLRLADNTDTQYF.

The rearrangement joins TRBV16 to TRBJ1-2; D unresolved. The germline V and J ends were trimmed by 0 bases and 4 bases, with 6 bases remaining between them. Germline lookup yields CDR1 KGHSY and CDR2 FQNENV. This CDR3 comprises 13 residues. CDR3 loop: CASSQSMGYGYTF. The DNA of the CDR3 is TGTGCCAGCAGCCAATCGATGGGCTATGGCTACACCTTC.

This clonotype was counted a few times. CDR3: CSERDFPGDTQYF. The DNA of the CDR3 is TGCAGCGAAAGGGACTTTCCCGGGGATACGCAGTATTTT. The chain joins TRBV29-1 to TRBJ2-3; tentatively, D is TRBD2 (6 bases). The CDR3 length is 13 residues. The germline V and J ends were trimmed by 7 bases and 6 bases, with 17 bases remaining between them. The germline V gene encodes CDR1 SQVTM and CDR2 ANQGSEA.

The V call is TRBV28, the J call TRBJ2-5, with 8 bases lining up with TRBD1. In germline, CDR1 is MDHEN, CDR2 SYDVKM. The CDR3 is 14 residues long. Losses at the gene ends were 4 bases for V and 3 bases for J; bases not matched to a gene: 4. CDR3 in DNA: TGTGCCAGCAGTTCCCGGACAGGGAAAGAGACCCAGTACTTC. Protein: CASSSRTGKETQYF. The variable domain in full, with the rest retrieved from reference TRBV28 and TRBJ2-5, is DVKVTQSSRYLVKRTGEKVFLECVQDMDHENMFWYRQDPGLGLRLIYFSYDVKMKEKGDIPEGYSVSREKKERFSLILESASTNQTSMYLCASSSRTGKETQYFGPGTRLLVL.

The chain links TRBV20-1 to TRBJ2-5; 7 nucleotides line up with TRBD1. The CDR3 sequence is 14 residues long. CDR1 is DFQATT, CDR2 SNEGSKA, per germline (reference sequence). The ends lost 5 bases at V and 2 bases at J; junction bases unmatched: 8. For the CDR3, the DNA is TGCAGTGCTTCCAACAGGGGTACACAAGAGACCCAGTACTTC. It codes for CSASNRGTQETQYF.

This chain joins TRBV13 and TRBJ1-1; TRBD1 might be the D (6 bases). CDR3 size: 16 residues. V shed 5 bases and J shed 7 bases, with 23 bases lying between them. Germline V lookup: CDR1 PRHDT, CDR2 FYEKMQ (reference sequence). In DNA, the CDR3 is TGTGCCAGCAGCCCGCAAACTCCGACAGGAGGCGTTGAAGCTTTCTTT. Protein sequence: CASSPQTPTGGVEAFF.

There are many counts of this clonotype. The chain joins TRBV3-1 to TRBJ1-6, with 11 bases identical to TRBD1. The CDR3 runs to 15 residues. From germline, CDR1 is LGHDT and CDR2 YNNKEL (reference sequence). With V trimmed by 4 bases and J by 9 bases, 5 bases remained unmatched. The CDR3 sequence is CASSPRDRGSSPLHF. The CDR3 bases are TGTGCCAGCAGCCCCCGGGACAGGGGGTCTTCACCCCTCCACTTT.

This clonotype has at least ten counts. V gene TRBV5-1 combines with J gene TRBJ2-3, with 15 positions matching TRBD2. Germline V gene data show CDR1 as SGHRS and CDR2 as YFSETQ. The CDR3 runs 15 residues. Trimming at V came to 7 bases and at J to 3 bases, leaving 3 bases not matched to a gene. As DNA, the CDR3 is TGCGCCAGCGGACTAGCGGGAGGGAGTACAGATACGCAGTATTTT. Protein sequence: CASGLAGGSTDTQYF.

This clonotype has more than one count but fewer than ten. This chain links TRBV7-6 with TRBJ2-7; unclear D gene. V lost 0 bases and J 1 base, leaving 7 bases between the germline ends. Germline CDR1 reads SGHVS; CDR2 reads FNYEAQ. The CDR3 has 14 residues. The CDR3 loop reads CASSLAVDSYEQYF. The CDR3, as DNA: TGTGCCAGCAGCTTAGCTGTGGATTCCTACGAGCAGTACTTC.

This clonotype appeared a few times. This chain joins TRBV14 and TRBJ2-1; TRBD2 matches at 7 bases. The CDR3 has 16 residues. Germline assignment: CDR1 SGHDN and CDR2 FVKESK. The trim removed 3 bases at V and 5 bases at J, leaving 10 bases unmatched. CDR3 bases: TGTGCCAGCAGCCAGTTCGGCGGGAGTCGCGACAATGAGCAGTTCTTC. Amino acids: CASSQFGGSRDNEQFF.

The chain joins TRBV20-1 to TRBJ2-4; no definite D call. This CDR3 is 14 amino acids long. Trimming stripped 4 bases from V and 0 bases from J, with 10 bases between. From germline, CDR1 is DFQATT and CDR2 SNEGSKA (reference sequence). The CDR3 loop reads CSAKEGGAKNIQYF. The CDR3 nucleotides read TGCAGTGCTAAAGAAGGTGGAGCCAAAAACATTCAGTACTTC.

The sample holds many counts of this clonotype. V gene TRBV4-3 combines with J gene TRBJ2-1; a possible D gene is TRBD2 (6 bases). The ends were cut back, 0 bases at V and 4 bases at J, with 13 bases in the middle. The CDR3 loop spans 16 amino acids. Germline assignment: CDR1 LGHNA and CDR2 YSLEER. The CDR3: CASSQDATGVYNEQFF. The CDR3 bases are TGCGCCAGCAGCCAAGATGCAACGGGAGTTTACAATGAGCAGTTCTTC.

In this sample, this clonotype turned up a few times. The gene calls are TRBV7-9 and TRBJ2-3, with a possible D match to TRBD2 (7 bases). Germline loops: CDR1 SEHNR, CDR2 FQNEAQ (reference sequence). This CDR3 is 17 amino acids long. V was trimmed by 1 base and J by 0 bases, leaving 14 bases between them. In nucleotides, the CDR3 is TGTGCCAGCAGCTTAGTGCGGCGGGGGCCAAGCACAGATACGCAGTATTTT. Encoded protein: CASSLVRRGPSTDTQYF.

The chain carries TRBV6-5 and TRBJ1-5; D remains ambiguous. The CDR3 is made up of 15 amino acids. The V gene lost 2 bases and the J gene lost 1 base, with 9 bases spanning the gap. CDR1 MNHEY and CDR2 SVGAGI come from the germline V gene. The chain's CDR3 is CASSYGMSSNQPQHF. The CDR3 DNA reads TGTGCCAGCAGTTACGGGATGTCAAGCAATCAGCCCCAGCATTTT.